A selection of T cell receptor beta chains follows, all from one sample in a study of OX40 agonist ivuxolimab in advanced cancers. Using immunoSEQ multiplex PCR, the repertoire was profiled, and TCRdb retains in-frame clones only, with some absent. The sample has almost 80,000 clones; just under 85% are singletons. This material consisted of CD4+ or CD8+ T cells sorted from blood, taken in a trial of the OX40 agonist ivuxolimab. Receptors originate from an adult with an advanced solid tumor such as melanoma, head and neck, liver or kidney cancer. Both conserved end residues are part of each CDR3. Each record gives: J gene, V gene, clone size, D gene, CDR3 protein, CDR3 DNA. D genes are given only for firm matches. Where a row states a size, it is once, few, many or the class of an expanded clone; other rows omit it.

j_call: TRBJ1-5; v_call: TRBV4-3; clone_size: few; d_call: TRBD1; cdr3_aa: CASSQRTGIQPQHF; cdr3_nt: TGCGCCAGCAGCCAAAGGACAGGGATTCAGCCCCAGCATTTT
j_call: TRBJ2-2; v_call: TRBV18; clone_size: -; d_call: TRBD1; cdr3_aa: CASSPSTGGPNTGELFF; cdr3_nt: TGTGCCAGCTCACCATCGACAGGGGGGCCGAACACCGGGGAGCTGTTTTTT
j_call: TRBJ2-7; v_call: TRBV6-5; clone_size: -; d_call: -; cdr3_aa: CASSSGPTYEQYF; cdr3_nt: TGTGCCAGCAGTTCGGGACCCACCTACGAGCAGTACTTC
j_call: TRBJ2-7; v_call: TRBV7-6; clone_size: -; d_call: TRBD1; cdr3_aa: CASSLGGQGAIIYEQYF; cdr3_nt: TGTGCCAGCAGCTTAGGGGGACAGGGGGCGATTATATACGAGCAGTACTTC
j_call: TRBJ1-1; v_call: TRBV4-1; clone_size: -; d_call: TRBD1; cdr3_aa: CASSQARGQGSFF; cdr3_nt: TGCGCCAGCAGCCAAGCTCGGGGACAGGGTTCTTTCTTT
j_call: TRBJ1-6; v_call: TRBV18; clone_size: -; d_call: -; cdr3_aa: CASSPSRTDNSPLHF; cdr3_nt: TGTGCCAGCTCACCTTCTAGGACAGATAATTCACCCCTCCACTTT
j_call: TRBJ2-7; v_call: TRBV5-8; clone_size: -; d_call: -; cdr3_aa: CASRDPGANLEQYF; cdr3_nt: TGTGCCAGCAGGGACCCGGGCGCAAACCTCGAGCAGTACTTC
j_call: TRBJ2-3; v_call: TRBV4-3; clone_size: -; d_call: TRBD2; cdr3_aa: CASSQGLAEDTQYF; cdr3_nt: TGCGCCAGCAGCCAAGGACTAGCGGAAGATACGCAGTATTTT
j_call: TRBJ1-5; v_call: TRBV4-1; clone_size: once; d_call: -; cdr3_aa: CASSQDGRDQPQHF; cdr3_nt: TGCGCCAGCAGCCAAGACGGGAGGGATCAGCCCCAGCATTTT
j_call: TRBJ2-7; v_call: TRBV7-7; clone_size: -; d_call: TRBD2; cdr3_aa: CASSWGLAGGLGYEQYF; cdr3_nt: TGTGCCAGCAGCTGGGGACTAGCGGGGGGATTAGGGTACGAGCAGTACTTC
j_call: TRBJ1-4; v_call: TRBV10-2; clone_size: -; d_call: -; cdr3_aa: CASSPDTGHDEKLFF; cdr3_nt: TGCGCCAGCAGTCCAGACACAGGACATGATGAAAAACTGTTTTTT
j_call: TRBJ2-2; v_call: TRBV5-1; clone_size: -; d_call: -; cdr3_aa: CASSLDRPAGELFF; cdr3_nt: TGCGCCAGCAGCCTGGACCGTCCGGCCGGGGAGCTGTTTTTT
j_call: TRBJ2-7; v_call: TRBV4-1; clone_size: -; d_call: TRBD1; cdr3_aa: CASSQDGTVSYEQYF; cdr3_nt: TGCGCCAGCAGCCAAGACGGGACAGTTAGTTACGAGCAGTACTTC
j_call: TRBJ2-1; v_call: TRBV19; clone_size: -; d_call: TRBD2; cdr3_aa: CASSFDGRASSYNEQFF; cdr3_nt: TGTGCCAGTAGTTTTGACGGGAGGGCCTCCTCTTACAATGAGCAGTTCTTC
j_call: TRBJ2-2; v_call: TRBV5-1; clone_size: -; d_call: -; cdr3_aa: CASSLQAPNTGELFF; cdr3_nt: TGCGCCAGCAGCTTACAGGCCCCGAACACCGGGGAGCTGTTTTTT
j_call: TRBJ1-2; v_call: TRBV7-2; clone_size: -; d_call: -; cdr3_aa: CASSLSGANYGYTF; cdr3_nt: TGTGCCAGCAGCTTATCGGGGGCGAACTATGGCTACACCTTC
j_call: TRBJ2-5; v_call: TRBV5-5; clone_size: -; d_call: -; cdr3_aa: CASSLAPQETQYF; cdr3_nt: TGTGCCAGCAGCTTGGCCCCCCAAGAGACCCAGTACTTC
j_call: TRBJ2-4; v_call: TRBV19; clone_size: -; d_call: TRBD1; cdr3_aa: CASSPGQGDRYIQYF; cdr3_nt: TGTGCCAGTAGCCCGGGACAGGGGGATCGTTACATTCAGTACTTC
j_call: TRBJ2-7; v_call: TRBV28; clone_size: once; d_call: -; cdr3_aa: CASSLKVYEQYF; cdr3_nt: TGTGCCAGCAGTTTAAAGGTTTACGAGCAGTACTTC
j_call: TRBJ2-1; v_call: TRBV4-2; clone_size: -; d_call: -; cdr3_aa: CASSSLQEQFF; cdr3_nt: TGTGCCAGCAGCTCCTTACAGGAGCAGTTCTTC
j_call: TRBJ1-3; v_call: TRBV4-3; clone_size: once; d_call: TRBD1; cdr3_aa: CASSQVGDRAGNTIYF; cdr3_nt: TGCGCCAGCAGCCAAGTCGGAGACAGGGCTGGAAACACCATATATTTT
j_call: TRBJ1-2; v_call: TRBV29-1; clone_size: -; d_call: TRBD1; cdr3_aa: CSVEGTGNYGYTF; cdr3_nt: TGCAGCGTTGAAGGGACAGGGAACTATGGCTACACCTTC
j_call: TRBJ1-2; v_call: TRBV19; clone_size: -; d_call: -; cdr3_aa: CASRGLTNYGYTF; cdr3_nt: TGTGCCAGTAGGGGACTTACCAACTATGGCTACACCTTC
j_call: TRBJ2-1; v_call: TRBV2; clone_size: -; d_call: TRBD2; cdr3_aa: CASSAAGLAGGYNEQFF; cdr3_nt: TGTGCCAGCAGCGCCGCGGGACTAGCGGGGGGGTACAATGAGCAGTTCTTC
j_call: TRBJ2-3; v_call: TRBV5-1; clone_size: -; d_call: -; cdr3_aa: CASSSLPSDTQYF; cdr3_nt: TGCGCCAGCAGCTCCCTCCCTTCAGATACGCAGTATTTT
j_call: TRBJ2-7; v_call: TRBV19; clone_size: -; d_call: TRBD1; cdr3_aa: CASSISTGTGIYEQYF; cdr3_nt: TGTGCCAGTAGTATCTCAACCGGGACAGGGATCTACGAGCAGTACTTC
j_call: TRBJ2-3; v_call: TRBV7-9; clone_size: -; d_call: TRBD1; cdr3_aa: CASSPTGGAWFTDTQYF; cdr3_nt: TGTGCCAGCAGCCCTACAGGGGGCGCGTGGTTCACAGATACGCAGTATTTT
j_call: TRBJ2-3; v_call: TRBV5-1; clone_size: -; d_call: -; cdr3_aa: CASSLTREVTDTQYF; cdr3_nt: TGCGCCAGCAGCTTAACCAGGGAAGTCACAGATACGCAGTATTTT
j_call: TRBJ2-2; v_call: TRBV7-6; clone_size: -; d_call: -; cdr3_aa: CASSLFGNTGELFF; cdr3_nt: TGTGCCAGCAGCTTATTCGGGAACACCGGGGAGCTGTTTTTT
j_call: TRBJ2-3; v_call: TRBV15; clone_size: -; d_call: TRBD1; cdr3_aa: CAIFDRQGRTDTQYF; cdr3_nt: TGTGCCATCTTTGACCGACAGGGGAGGACAGATACGCAGTATTTT
j_call: TRBJ2-3; v_call: TRBV5-4; clone_size: -; d_call: -; cdr3_aa: CASSLGQDPFTDTQYF; cdr3_nt: TGTGCCAGCAGCTTGGGGCAGGATCCATTCACAGATACGCAGTATTTT
j_call: TRBJ1-3; v_call: TRBV9; clone_size: once; d_call: TRBD1; cdr3_aa: CASSAAGTVSGNTIYF; cdr3_nt: TGTGCCAGCAGCGCCGCGGGGACAGTCTCTGGAAACACCATATATTTT
j_call: TRBJ2-2; v_call: TRBV5-6; clone_size: -; d_call: TRBD2; cdr3_aa: CASSPGLAGFTGELFF; cdr3_nt: TGTGCCAGCAGCCCCGGACTAGCGGGATTCACCGGGGAGCTGTTTTTT
j_call: TRBJ1-5; v_call: TRBV19; clone_size: once; d_call: TRBD1; cdr3_aa: CASRDRANQPQHF; cdr3_nt: TGTGCCAGTAGGGACAGGGCCAATCAGCCCCAGCATTTT
j_call: TRBJ2-7; v_call: TRBV5-1; clone_size: -; d_call: -; cdr3_aa: CASSKLAAAYEQYF; cdr3_nt: TGCGCCAGCAGTAAGTTAGCGGCAGCCTACGAGCAGTACTTC
j_call: TRBJ2-5; v_call: TRBV19; clone_size: -; d_call: -; cdr3_aa: CASSNPGQKETQYF; cdr3_nt: TGTGCCAGTAGTAACCCGGGCCAAAAAGAGACCCAGTACTTC
j_call: TRBJ1-1; v_call: TRBV30; clone_size: -; d_call: -; cdr3_aa: CAWSVQGKRPEAFF; cdr3_nt: TGTGCCTGGAGTGTACAGGGCAAGCGACCTGAAGCTTTCTTT
j_call: TRBJ1-1; v_call: TRBV10-1; clone_size: -; d_call: -; cdr3_aa: CASSDRGNTEAFF; cdr3_nt: TGCGCCAGCAGTGACAGGGGGAACACTGAAGCTTTCTTT
j_call: TRBJ1-2; v_call: TRBV19; clone_size: few; d_call: TRBD1; cdr3_aa: CASSIGGQGRGYTF; cdr3_nt: TGTGCCAGTAGTATAGGGGGACAGGGGAGAGGCTACACCTTC
j_call: TRBJ1-3; v_call: TRBV19; clone_size: -; d_call: -; cdr3_aa: CASSMDRNSGNTIYF; cdr3_nt: TGTGCCAGTAGTATGGACCGAAACTCTGGAAACACCATATATTTT
j_call: TRBJ1-1; v_call: TRBV6-5; clone_size: -; d_call: TRBD1; cdr3_aa: CASSYATGGFKAFF; cdr3_nt: TGTGCCAGCAGTTACGCTACAGGGGGGTTTAAAGCTTTCTTT
j_call: TRBJ2-2; v_call: TRBV28; clone_size: few; d_call: TRBD1; cdr3_aa: CASSAFGRGRWVTGELFF; cdr3_nt: TGTGCCAGCAGCGCCTTTGGCAGGGGGCGATGGGTCACCGGGGAGCTGTTTTTT
j_call: TRBJ2-7; v_call: TRBV28; clone_size: -; d_call: TRBD1; cdr3_aa: CASSLTTTGGTPQYF; cdr3_nt: TGTGCCAGCAGTCTAACGACGACAGGGGGTACGCCGCAGTACTTC
j_call: TRBJ1-4; v_call: TRBV18; clone_size: once; d_call: -; cdr3_aa: CASSSNGGIDEKLFF; cdr3_nt: TGTGCCAGCTCGTCCAACGGGGGGATCGATGAAAAACTGTTTTTT
j_call: TRBJ2-7; v_call: TRBV6-5; clone_size: -; d_call: -; cdr3_aa: CASNPRTQILEQYF; cdr3_nt: TGTGCCAGCAACCCCAGGACCCAGATTCTCGAGCAGTACTTC
j_call: TRBJ1-5; v_call: TRBV19; clone_size: -; d_call: -; cdr3_aa: CATLPRVGNQPQHF; cdr3_nt: TGTGCCACCCTTCCGAGGGTCGGCAATCAGCCCCAGCATTTT
j_call: TRBJ1-1; v_call: TRBV11-2; clone_size: -; d_call: -; cdr3_aa: CASSLEGGTEAFF; cdr3_nt: TGTGCCAGCAGCTTAGAAGGGGGAACTGAAGCTTTCTTT
j_call: TRBJ2-7; v_call: TRBV7-6; clone_size: -; d_call: TRBD2; cdr3_aa: CASSFDSGDIYEQYF; cdr3_nt: TGTGCCAGCAGCTTTGATAGCGGGGATATCTACGAGCAGTACTTC